These T cell receptor beta chains were read from a single sample in a study of T cells after yellow fever vaccination. TCRdb fed the 5' RACE reads into MiXCR, producing one record per CDR3 protein. The sample has some 120,000 distinct CDR3 sequences, 6.5% to 9% seen once; the top ten hold around 25%. The starting material was CD8+ T cells sorted from PBMCs, obtained 45 days after the yellow fever booster vaccination. These receptors all stem from a man aged 25 to 45 who received the YFV17D yellow fever vaccine. Each CDR3 is given without its conserved first and last residue. The D gene is left open where the match is weak.

d_gene: TRBD1
j_gene: TRBJ2-7
v_gene: TRBV5-6
CDR3aa: ASSQGARNYEQY

d_gene: -
j_gene: TRBJ2-1
v_gene: TRBV12-3/TRBV12-4
CDR3aa: ASRRDPNNEQF

d_gene: -
j_gene: TRBJ1-2
v_gene: TRBV7-9
CDR3aa: ASSPSRGYGYT

d_gene: TRBD2
j_gene: TRBJ2-1
v_gene: TRBV4-3
CDR3aa: ASSQTWAGVVYNEQF

d_gene: -
j_gene: TRBJ2-5
v_gene: TRBV13
CDR3aa: ASTSGADQETQY

d_gene: -
j_gene: TRBJ1-1
v_gene: TRBV4-2
CDR3aa: ASSQGTAEAF

d_gene: TRBD2
j_gene: TRBJ2-3
v_gene: TRBV6-5
CDR3aa: ASNRLAQRRADTQY

d_gene: -
j_gene: TRBJ2-1
v_gene: TRBV12-3/TRBV12-4
CDR3aa: ASSPLASNEQF

d_gene: TRBD1
j_gene: TRBJ2-7
v_gene: TRBV27
CDR3aa: ASMETGSKYEQY

d_gene: -
j_gene: TRBJ2-1
v_gene: TRBV7-6
CDR3aa: ASSQTGNEQF

d_gene: -
j_gene: TRBJ1-5
v_gene: TRBV5-1
CDR3aa: ASSLDGQPNQPQH

d_gene: -
j_gene: TRBJ2-1
v_gene: TRBV11-2
CDR3aa: ASSPLAPYNEQF

d_gene: TRBD2
j_gene: TRBJ2-7
v_gene: TRBV20-1
CDR3aa: SARNWTSGYEQY

d_gene: -
j_gene: TRBJ2-7
v_gene: TRBV20-1
CDR3aa: SARGAGPEQY

d_gene: -
j_gene: TRBJ2-5
v_gene: TRBV15
CDR3aa: ATSRVGREETQY

d_gene: -
j_gene: TRBJ1-6
v_gene: TRBV5-6
CDR3aa: ASSLMGRGLHNSPLH